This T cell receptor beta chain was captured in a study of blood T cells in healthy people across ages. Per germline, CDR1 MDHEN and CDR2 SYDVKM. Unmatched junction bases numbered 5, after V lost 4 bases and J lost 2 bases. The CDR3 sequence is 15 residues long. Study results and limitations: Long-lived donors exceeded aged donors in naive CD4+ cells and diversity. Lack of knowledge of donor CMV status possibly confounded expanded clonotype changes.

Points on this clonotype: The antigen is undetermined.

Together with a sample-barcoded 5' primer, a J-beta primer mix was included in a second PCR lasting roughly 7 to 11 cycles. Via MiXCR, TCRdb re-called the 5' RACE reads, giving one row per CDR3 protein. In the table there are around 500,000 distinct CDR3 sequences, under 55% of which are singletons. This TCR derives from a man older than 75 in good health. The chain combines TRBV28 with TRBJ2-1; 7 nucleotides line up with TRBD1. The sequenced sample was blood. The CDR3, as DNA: TGTGCCAGCAGTTCAGGACAGGCCCCCTACAATGAGCAGTTCTTC. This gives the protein CASSSGQAPYNEQFF. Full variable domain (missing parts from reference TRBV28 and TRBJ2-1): DVKVTQSSRYLVKRTGEKVFLECVQDMDHENMFWYRQDPGLGLRLIYFSYDVKMKEKGDIPEGYSVSREKKERFSLILESASTNQTSMYLCASSSGQAPYNEQFFGPGTRLTVL.